This T cell receptor (beta chain) is drawn from a study of blood T cell repertoires in COVID-19. The CDR3 covers 16 residues. CDR1 and CDR2 from the germline V gene are MDHEN and SYDVKM. Deletions cut 4 bases from V and 7 bases from J, with 22 bases between. Per the authors' pipeline: Amplification of reference gene primers was used by the study to estimate nucleated cell counts. Using immunoSEQ multiplex PCR, the repertoire was profiled, and TCRdb retains in-frame clones only, with some absent. V, J and clone size derive from that table, while D and trimming were established from the DNA sequence. The sample gives roughly 100,000 clones, roughly 85% of which show up once; approximately 3.1% is in the top ten.

The receptor was derived from a man between 50 and 59 years old in a cohort sampled during active COVID-19. Input material: peripheral blood. This chain links TRBV28 with TRBJ2-5, with D possibly being TRBD2 (7 bases). CDR3 in amino acids: CASSSPSGGRPRTQYF. In DNA, the CDR3 is TGTGCCAGCAGTTCCCCTTCGGGGGGCCGACCTAGGACCCAGTACTTC.